The entry below describes one TCR beta chain. The target antigen is unknown. A second roughly 6 to 12 cycle PCR used barcoded and J-beta primers. TCRdb reanalysed the 5' RACE reads using MiXCR and keeps one entry per CDR3 protein. The data hold about 780,000 distinct CDR3 sequences, with more than 35% observed a single time. The data are from a study of blood T cells in healthy people across ages. Study at large: Template-switching capture recovered about one barcoded beta molecule per two T cells.

CDR1 and CDR2 from the germline V gene are SGHVS and FQNEAQ. CDR3 length equals 16 residues. Trimming left V 5 bases short and J 2 bases short, with 15 bases between. Findings and limits, study-wide: Estimates drawn from one million T cells were deemed to understate diversity.

This sequence originates from a man older than 75 in good health. Sequencing used blood. The V and J genes are TRBV7-8 and TRBJ1-4, with D perhaps matching TRBD1 (5 bases). DNA for the CDR3: TGTGCCAGCAGCCCCCGTAGCAGGGCTACTAATGAAAAACTGTTTTTT. Its protein is CASSPRSRATNEKLFF.